This is a list of T cell receptor beta chains from one sample in a study of cytotoxic CD8 clonotypes in ibrutinib-treated CLL. Libraries were prepared by immunoSEQ multiplex PCR; TCRdb keeps only in-frame clonotypes and omits some of them. The table shows fewer than 400,000 clones, with over 60% occurring only once. The material sequenced was PBMCs, taken after 36 months of ibrutinib treatment. These receptors were collected from a human donor with chronic lymphocytic leukemia. The CDR3 runs from the conserved cysteine through the conserved F or W. The D gene is left open where the match is weak. Rows give clone size only sometimes, using once, few, many, or a class for an expanded clone.

V	size	D	J	DNA	CDR3
TRBV10-3	-	-	TRBJ2-3	TGTGCCATCTCTAGCACAGATACGCAGTATTTT	CAISSTDTQYF
TRBV5-1	-	TRBD1	TRBJ2-3	TGCGCCAGCAGCTATACAGGGGGATGGACAGATACGCAGTATTTT	CASSYTGGWTDTQYF
TRBV12-5	-	-	TRBJ2-1	TGTGCTAGTGCCTGGGTGGACGGTTTCCATCCTCAGTACAATGAGCAGTTCTTC	CASAWVDGFHPQYNEQFF
TRBV4-1	few	-	TRBJ2-4	TGCGCCAGCAGCCAATCATGGACTATCGGGAACATTCAGTACTTC	CASSQSWTIGNIQYF
TRBV19	-	-	TRBJ1-5	TGTGCCAGTAGTATAGGCTGGACTCAGCCCCAGCATTTT	CASSIGWTQPQHF
TRBV15	-	-	TRBJ2-7	TGTGCCACCAGCCCCCGGCAGGGAGGCATAGTGCAGTACTTC	CATSPRQGGIVQYF
TRBV11-2	-	TRBD1	TRBJ2-5	TGTGCCAGCAGCCCTTGGACAGGACAAGAGACCCAGTACTTC	CASSPWTGQETQYF
TRBV29-1	few	-	TRBJ2-2	TGCAGCGTCCGGGACGAGAACACCGGGGAGCTGTTTTTT	CSVRDENTGELFF
TRBV15	-	TRBD1	TRBJ1-5	TGTGCCACCAGCAAACCCCTCGGGACAGGGGGCGCGGGGAATCAGCCCCAGCATTTT	CATSKPLGTGGAGNQPQHF
TRBV5-4	-	-	TRBJ1-2	TGTGCCAGCAGCTTAGGCAGGCCCTACTATGGCTACACCTTC	CASSLGRPYYGYTF
TRBV5-1	-	-	TRBJ2-1	TGCGCCAGCAGGACAGGAGGCTCCTACAATGAGCAGTTCTTC	CASRTGGSYNEQFF
TRBV18	-	-	TRBJ2-7	TGTGCCAGCTCAGTTAGGAGACAGGTCTACGAGCAGTACTTC	CASSVRRQVYEQYF
TRBV28	-	TRBD2	TRBJ2-1	TGTGCCAGCAGGGGGACTAGCGGAACTTACAATGAGCAGTTCTTC	CASRGTSGTYNEQFF
TRBV5-5	-	TRBD1	TRBJ1-2	TGTGCCAGCAGCCCTGCCCAGGACAGGGGGCAGTGGAACTATGGCTACACCTTC	CASSPAQDRGQWNYGYTF
TRBV10-3	-	-	TRBJ1-2	TGTGCCATCAGTGAGGAACGGGGGACAAACCTTGGCTACACCTTC	CAISEERGTNLGYTF
TRBV27	-	TRBD1	TRBJ1-2	TGTGCCAGCAGGAAAGAGGGGGCGGGTAACTATGGCTACACCTTC	CASRKEGAGNYGYTF
TRBV7-2	-	TRBD2	TRBJ2-3	TGTGCCAGCAGCCCGGGACTAGCGGGGTATACGCAGTATTTT	CASSPGLAGYTQYF
TRBV10-1	-	TRBD2	TRBJ2-1	TGCGCCAGCAGGCGGGAGGGCTCCGGTGAGCAGTTCTTC	CASRREGSGEQFF
TRBV6-1	-	TRBD1	TRBJ1-5	TGTGCCAGCAGTGAAGCGAAGGGGGCTCGATATATAGGCAATCAGCCCCAGCATTTT	CASSEAKGARYIGNQPQHF
TRBV5-4	-	-	TRBJ2-3	TGTGCCAGCAGCTTGTCATCTAGTGTAGATACGCAGTATTTT	CASSLSSSVDTQYF
TRBV2	-	-	TRBJ2-7	TGTGCCAGCCGGGATGGTTTGTACGAGCAGTACTTC	CASRDGLYEQYF
TRBV2	-	TRBD1	TRBJ1-4	TGTGCCAGCTATCGACAGGGGCATGAAAAACTGTTTTTT	CASYRQGHEKLFF